These T cell receptor beta chains were read from a single sample in a study of T cells in Graves' hyperthyroidism and ophthalmopathy. TCRdb reanalysed the multiplex PCR reads using MiXCR and keeps one entry per CDR3 protein. The data contain 40,000 to 60,000 distinct CDR3 sequences, over 40% of them seen just once; the ten biggest clones take up over 8%. Source material: blood. The receptors here all came from a woman aged 45-59 years with Graves' ophthalmopathy. The CDR3 runs from the conserved cysteine through the conserved F or W. D genes are given only for firm matches. Rows give clone size only sometimes, using once, few, many, or a class for an expanded clone.

d_call: TRBD2
clone_size: many
j_call: TRBJ2-2
v_call: TRBV7-9
cdr3_nt: TGTGCCAGCCCAAAAGCGGGAGTGGGGAACACCGGGGAGCTGTTTTTT
cdr3_aa: CASPKAGVGNTGELFF

d_call: .
clone_size: once
j_call: TRBJ2-1
v_call: TRBV5-1
cdr3_nt: TGCGCCAGCAGCCCAGGACAGAGCGCCTACAATGAGCAGTTCTTC
cdr3_aa: CASSPGQSAYNEQFF

d_call: .
clone_size: .
j_call: TRBJ2-3
v_call: TRBV20-1
cdr3_nt: TGCAGTGCTGGAGATCTAGACGAGGGGGGAGATACGCAGTATTTT
cdr3_aa: CSAGDLDEGGDTQYF

d_call: .
clone_size: .
j_call: TRBJ2-7
v_call: TRBV5-6
cdr3_nt: TGTGCCAGCAGCTTGGGGGGGTCCCATCCCGACGAGCAGTACTTC
cdr3_aa: CASSLGGSHPDEQYF

d_call: .
clone_size: .
j_call: TRBJ1-4
v_call: TRBV20-1
cdr3_nt: TGCAGTGCTAGAGTGGGTGTTGACGAAAAACTGTTTTTT
cdr3_aa: CSARVGVDEKLFF

d_call: .
clone_size: .
j_call: TRBJ2-5
v_call: TRBV24-1
cdr3_nt: TGTGCCACCAGTGACCTCGGGCAGGGTCAAGAGACCCAGTACTTC
cdr3_aa: CATSDLGQGQETQYF

d_call: TRBD1
clone_size: .
j_call: TRBJ1-1
v_call: TRBV20-1
cdr3_nt: TGCAGTGCTAGAGATCGGACAGGGAGCACTGAAGCTTTCTTT
cdr3_aa: CSARDRTGSTEAFF

d_call: .
clone_size: few
j_call: TRBJ2-3
v_call: TRBV7-6
cdr3_nt: TGTGCCAGCAGCCCTGGCAATGAGCAGTATTTT
cdr3_aa: CASSPGNEQYF

d_call: TRBD1
clone_size: many
j_call: TRBJ2-2
v_call: TRBV15
cdr3_nt: TGTGCCACCGGTAAACCGGGACAGGGGGCTGCCGGGGAGCTGTTTTTT
cdr3_aa: CATGKPGQGAAGELFF

d_call: .
clone_size: many
j_call: TRBJ2-4
v_call: TRBV9
cdr3_nt: TGTGCCAGCAGCGTGGGCCTGGGCAAAAACATTCAGTACTTC
cdr3_aa: CASSVGLGKNIQYF

d_call: TRBD2
clone_size: many
j_call: TRBJ2-7
v_call: TRBV20-1
cdr3_nt: TGCAGTGCTAGGGGTGGGGAGGGGACCCCCTACGAGCAGTACTTC
cdr3_aa: CSARGGEGTPYEQYF

d_call: .
clone_size: .
j_call: TRBJ2-7
v_call: TRBV6-5
cdr3_nt: TGTGCCAGCAGTTATTTTTCGGGCGGGGCCTACGAGCAGTACTTC
cdr3_aa: CASSYFSGGAYEQYF

d_call: .
clone_size: .
j_call: TRBJ2-7
v_call: TRBV9
cdr3_nt: TGTGCCAGCAGTCCCCCGGGACCGAAGTACGAGCAGTACTTC
cdr3_aa: CASSPPGPKYEQYF

d_call: .
clone_size: .
j_call: TRBJ1-4
v_call: TRBV3-1
cdr3_nt: TGTGCCAGCAGCCAAGAGTCTTTGGGAAAACTGTTTTTT
cdr3_aa: CASSQESLGKLFF

d_call: TRBD1
clone_size: many
j_call: TRBJ2-7
v_call: TRBV2
cdr3_nt: TGTGCCAGCAGTGGCCGGGACAGGGGAAACGAGCAGTACTTC
cdr3_aa: CASSGRDRGNEQYF

d_call: .
clone_size: many
j_call: TRBJ2-3
v_call: TRBV19
cdr3_nt: TGTGCCAGTAGTATCAGGGGAGGGGGCGAGATTCCAGATACGCAGTATTTT
cdr3_aa: CASSIRGGGEIPDTQYF